This is a list of T cell receptor beta chains from one sample in a study of shared clonotypes between healthy human individuals. The repertoire was sequenced with immunoSEQ multiplex PCR; TCRdb's copy has only in-frame clones and lacks some. The sample comprises 2,500,000 or so clones, around 94% of which are singletons, and more than 0.12% rests with the top ten. Material: naive CD4+ T cells sorted from blood. These receptors were taken from a man aged 18 to 29 in good health. CDR3s include the opening cysteine and the closing phenylalanine or tryptophan. D genes are given only for firm matches. A clone size is listed for some rows: how often the clone was seen (once, few, many), or a class if it is expanded.

CDR3nt: TGTGCCAGCAGCTTGACGTGGGGACTGAACACTGAAGCTTTCTTT
CDR3aa: CASSLTWGLNTEAFF
j_gene: TRBJ1-1
d_gene: -
abundance: -
v_gene: TRBV5-4

CDR3nt: TGTGCCAGCAGCTCACCGGGACAACCTTATCGGGTCTTTGATCAGTCTTCACCCCTCCACTTT
CDR3aa: CASSSPGQPYRVFDQSSPLHF
j_gene: TRBJ1-6
d_gene: -
abundance: once
v_gene: TRBV7-3

CDR3nt: TGCGCCAGCAGCCTAGCGGGAGCGGGGGAGACCCAGTACTTC
CDR3aa: CASSLAGAGETQYF
j_gene: TRBJ2-5
d_gene: TRBD2
abundance: -
v_gene: TRBV5-1

CDR3nt: TGTGCCAGCAAGAGGGTCGTGGCAGGGATGGACTATGGCTACACCTTC
CDR3aa: CASKRVVAGMDYGYTF
j_gene: TRBJ1-2
d_gene: -
abundance: -
v_gene: TRBV10-3

CDR3nt: TGTGCCAGCGTGGGACAGGAGTCCTACGAGCAGTACTTC
CDR3aa: CASVGQESYEQYF
j_gene: TRBJ2-7
d_gene: TRBD1
abundance: -
v_gene: TRBV5-4

CDR3nt: TGTGCCAGCAGCTTATGGCGGGATCAGCCCCAGCATTTT
CDR3aa: CASSLWRDQPQHF
j_gene: TRBJ1-5
d_gene: -
abundance: -
v_gene: TRBV11-2

CDR3nt: TGTGCCAGCAGCTCCGGGACGAACTATGGCTACACCTTC
CDR3aa: CASSSGTNYGYTF
j_gene: TRBJ1-2
d_gene: -
abundance: -
v_gene: TRBV2

CDR3nt: TGTGCCATCGGTGAGCGGGGGGGCCTCTACGAGCAGTACTTC
CDR3aa: CAIGERGGLYEQYF
j_gene: TRBJ2-7
d_gene: TRBD2
abundance: once
v_gene: TRBV10-3

CDR3nt: TGTGCCAGCAGTGAACTTGACAGCTACAATGAGCAGTTCTTC
CDR3aa: CASSELDSYNEQFF
j_gene: TRBJ2-1
d_gene: -
abundance: few
v_gene: TRBV2

CDR3nt: TGTGCCGGCAGCTCGGGACAGTTATACGAGCAGTACTTC
CDR3aa: CAGSSGQLYEQYF
j_gene: TRBJ2-7
d_gene: TRBD1
abundance: -
v_gene: TRBV7-2

CDR3nt: TGTGCCAGCAGCGCCAGGACTAGCGGCACAGATACGCAGTATTTT
CDR3aa: CASSARTSGTDTQYF
j_gene: TRBJ2-3
d_gene: TRBD2
abundance: -
v_gene: TRBV9

CDR3nt: TGCGCCAGCAGTAGGACACTGCCGCCCTACGAGCAGTACTTC
CDR3aa: CASSRTLPPYEQYF
j_gene: TRBJ2-7
d_gene: -
abundance: -
v_gene: TRBV10-1

CDR3nt: TGTGCCAGCAGCCCCTGGACTAGCGGGGGGGCCGCTCCAGATACGCAGTATTTT
CDR3aa: CASSPWTSGGAAPDTQYF
j_gene: TRBJ2-3
d_gene: TRBD2
abundance: few
v_gene: TRBV7-9

CDR3nt: TGTGCCAGCAGCACAACGTACAATGAGCAGTTCTTC
CDR3aa: CASSTTYNEQFF
j_gene: TRBJ2-1
d_gene: -
abundance: -
v_gene: TRBV9

CDR3nt: TGTGCCAGCAGCTTACAGCGCTCGGGTGGCTACACCTTC
CDR3aa: CASSLQRSGGYTF
j_gene: TRBJ1-2
d_gene: -
abundance: -
v_gene: TRBV7-8

CDR3nt: TGTGCCAGCAGTGCAGAGAAGACTAACTATGGCTACACCTTC
CDR3aa: CASSAEKTNYGYTF
j_gene: TRBJ1-2
d_gene: -
abundance: -
v_gene: TRBV2

CDR3nt: TGTGCCAGCTCAGGGGTCAATTCACCCCTCCACTTT
CDR3aa: CASSGVNSPLHF
j_gene: TRBJ1-6
d_gene: -
abundance: -
v_gene: TRBV18

CDR3nt: TGTGCCAGCAGCTTAGACAGGGATGGCTACACCTTC
CDR3aa: CASSLDRDGYTF
j_gene: TRBJ1-2
d_gene: -
abundance: once
v_gene: TRBV7-2

CDR3nt: TGTGCCAGCAGCTTAGGTGGGACTCCCAGGGGTACGGATCAGCCCCAGCATTTT
CDR3aa: CASSLGGTPRGTDQPQHF
j_gene: TRBJ1-5
d_gene: -
abundance: -
v_gene: TRBV7-9

CDR3nt: TGTGCCATCAGTGACAGTCTATCCTCTGGAAACACCATATATTTT
CDR3aa: CAISDSLSSGNTIYF
j_gene: TRBJ1-3
d_gene: -
abundance: -
v_gene: TRBV10-3

CDR3nt: TGTGCCACCGGGGGGACAGGGGGCAATGAGCAGTTCTTC
CDR3aa: CATGGTGGNEQFF
j_gene: TRBJ2-1
d_gene: TRBD1
abundance: -
v_gene: TRBV11-2

CDR3nt: TGTGCCAGCAGCCCGGCAACTTTCTTT
CDR3aa: CASSPATFF
j_gene: TRBJ1-1
d_gene: -
abundance: few
v_gene: TRBV7-9

CDR3nt: TGCAGCGGCGGACAGGGGGCATCAGATACGCAGTATTTT
CDR3aa: CSGGQGASDTQYF
j_gene: TRBJ2-3
d_gene: TRBD1
abundance: -
v_gene: TRBV29-1

CDR3nt: TGTGCTAGTGGTTTAGATGGGCAGCCCCAGCATTTT
CDR3aa: CASGLDGQPQHF
j_gene: TRBJ1-5
d_gene: -
abundance: few
v_gene: TRBV12-5

CDR3nt: TGTGCCAGCAGCTTAGATAGCGGGAGGGCCGGCTACGAGCAGTACTTC
CDR3aa: CASSLDSGRAGYEQYF
j_gene: TRBJ2-7
d_gene: TRBD2
abundance: -
v_gene: TRBV7-2

CDR3nt: TGTGCCAGTAGTATGGACGCCGGGACAGGTGCTCACTATGGCTACACCTTC
CDR3aa: CASSMDAGTGAHYGYTF
j_gene: TRBJ1-2
d_gene: TRBD1
abundance: -
v_gene: TRBV19

CDR3nt: TGCGCCAGCTCAGCTGTGTCTAGCGGAGGACAAGAGACCCAGTACTTC
CDR3aa: CASSAVSSGGQETQYF
j_gene: TRBJ2-5
d_gene: TRBD2
abundance: -
v_gene: TRBV5-1

CDR3nt: TGCGCCAGCAGCCAAGACCCCTGGGGCGAGCAGTACTTC
CDR3aa: CASSQDPWGEQYF
j_gene: TRBJ2-7
d_gene: -
abundance: -
v_gene: TRBV4-3

CDR3nt: TGTGCCAGCAGTAACAGAGCTAACTATGGCTACACCTTC
CDR3aa: CASSNRANYGYTF
j_gene: TRBJ1-2
d_gene: -
abundance: -
v_gene: TRBV28

CDR3nt: TGCGCCAGCAGCAGCCTACCCTCGATGGGTTCCTACGAGCAGTACTTC
CDR3aa: CASSSLPSMGSYEQYF
j_gene: TRBJ2-7
d_gene: -
abundance: -
v_gene: TRBV5-1

CDR3nt: TGTGCCAGCAGCTTTAGCGGGGGCTACACAGATACGCAGTATTTT
CDR3aa: CASSFSGGYTDTQYF
j_gene: TRBJ2-3
d_gene: TRBD2
abundance: -
v_gene: TRBV7-9

CDR3nt: TGTGCCAGCAGTAGGACAGGGGATGTTGGCGGCACCGGGGAGCTGTTTTTT
CDR3aa: CASSRTGDVGGTGELFF
j_gene: TRBJ2-2
d_gene: TRBD1
abundance: -
v_gene: TRBV2

CDR3nt: TGTGCCTGCGCCGCTGAGGACAGGGCGGGAGAGACCCAGTACTTC
CDR3aa: CACAAEDRAGETQYF
j_gene: TRBJ2-5
d_gene: TRBD1
abundance: -
v_gene: TRBV19

CDR3nt: TGTGCCAGCAGTGACTCGGGGCTGGGAGAGCAGTTCTTC
CDR3aa: CASSDSGLGEQFF
j_gene: TRBJ2-1
d_gene: -
abundance: -
v_gene: TRBV6-4

CDR3nt: TGTGCCACCAGCGCTCCCCCGATGGGGAAGCTCCCTGAAAAACTGTTTTTT
CDR3aa: CATSAPPMGKLPEKLFF
j_gene: TRBJ1-4
d_gene: -
abundance: -
v_gene: TRBV15

CDR3nt: TGTGCCAGCAGCTTACTTGAGGGGAAAAGCTCCTACGAGCAGTACTTC
CDR3aa: CASSLLEGKSSYEQYF
j_gene: TRBJ2-7
d_gene: -
abundance: -
v_gene: TRBV7-9

CDR3nt: TGTGCCAGCAGCCCCTCCTCGGGGGCCCAGTACTTC
CDR3aa: CASSPSSGAQYF
j_gene: TRBJ2-5
d_gene: -
abundance: -
v_gene: TRBV7-9

CDR3nt: TGTGCCAGCAGTTTATCTTTCGGACAGTCGGAAGAGACCCAGTACTTC
CDR3aa: CASSLSFGQSEETQYF
j_gene: TRBJ2-5
d_gene: -
abundance: -
v_gene: TRBV28

CDR3nt: TGTGCCATCAGGACCGGGAATGTCCCTAACTATGGCTACACCTTC
CDR3aa: CAIRTGNVPNYGYTF
j_gene: TRBJ1-2
d_gene: -
abundance: once
v_gene: TRBV10-3

CDR3nt: TGTGCCAGCAGCTCCAGGGGTCCCTACAATGAGCAGTTCTTC
CDR3aa: CASSSRGPYNEQFF
j_gene: TRBJ2-1
d_gene: -
abundance: -
v_gene: TRBV7-9

CDR3nt: TGTGCCAGTAGGTCGGGGGGCGAAGCTAACTATGGCTACACCTTC
CDR3aa: CASRSGGEANYGYTF
j_gene: TRBJ1-2
d_gene: -
abundance: -
v_gene: TRBV19

CDR3nt: TGTGCCAGCAGCTCCGGACTAGCGGGAGACGAGCAGTACTTC
CDR3aa: CASSSGLAGDEQYF
j_gene: TRBJ2-7
d_gene: TRBD2
abundance: -
v_gene: TRBV7-2

CDR3nt: TGCGCCAGCAGCCCCGGGACGGATCGCTCTCCCCTCCACTTT
CDR3aa: CASSPGTDRSPLHF
j_gene: TRBJ1-6
d_gene: -
abundance: -
v_gene: TRBV5-1

CDR3nt: TGTGCCATCAGTGAGTCGGCGGGATTACTCTACGAGCAGTACTTC
CDR3aa: CAISESAGLLYEQYF
j_gene: TRBJ2-7
d_gene: -
abundance: -
v_gene: TRBV10-3

CDR3nt: TGTGCCAGCAGTTACAGACGGAGGACCGATTACGAGCAGTACTTC
CDR3aa: CASSYRRRTDYEQYF
j_gene: TRBJ2-7
d_gene: -
abundance: -
v_gene: TRBV6-5

CDR3nt: TGTGCCAGCAGCTCCCTTGGGGGCTCTGGAAACACCATATATTTT
CDR3aa: CASSSLGGSGNTIYF
j_gene: TRBJ1-3
d_gene: -
abundance: -
v_gene: TRBV13

CDR3nt: TGTGCCAGCAGTTTAAAGAGGCAGGGCTACGAGCAGTACTTC
CDR3aa: CASSLKRQGYEQYF
j_gene: TRBJ2-7
d_gene: -
abundance: -
v_gene: TRBV27

CDR3nt: TGTGCCAGCAGTGTTGGGGGGCTCGGCACAGATACGCAGTATTTT
CDR3aa: CASSVGGLGTDTQYF
j_gene: TRBJ2-3
d_gene: -
abundance: -
v_gene: TRBV2

CDR3nt: TGTGCCAGCAGTTCGCTCCGGGGACTGGGGGAAAAACTGTTTTTT
CDR3aa: CASSSLRGLGEKLFF
j_gene: TRBJ1-4
d_gene: -
abundance: -
v_gene: TRBV28

CDR3nt: TGCAGCGTTGAAGGCCAGGAAGGGGGAGAACAGTACTTC
CDR3aa: CSVEGQEGGEQYF
j_gene: TRBJ2-7
d_gene: -
abundance: -
v_gene: TRBV29-1

CDR3nt: TGCGCCAGCAGCTTGGCCCGGCCGACAGGTCCCTATGGCTACACCTTC
CDR3aa: CASSLARPTGPYGYTF
j_gene: TRBJ1-2
d_gene: -
abundance: once
v_gene: TRBV5-1

CDR3nt: TGTGCCAGCAGCCCAGGACAGAAAAACATTCAGTACTTC
CDR3aa: CASSPGQKNIQYF
j_gene: TRBJ2-4
d_gene: -
abundance: -
v_gene: TRBV7-9

CDR3nt: TGTGCCAGCAGTTACGGGGGAGATGGCACAGATACGCAGTATTTT
CDR3aa: CASSYGGDGTDTQYF
j_gene: TRBJ2-3
d_gene: -
abundance: -
v_gene: TRBV6-5